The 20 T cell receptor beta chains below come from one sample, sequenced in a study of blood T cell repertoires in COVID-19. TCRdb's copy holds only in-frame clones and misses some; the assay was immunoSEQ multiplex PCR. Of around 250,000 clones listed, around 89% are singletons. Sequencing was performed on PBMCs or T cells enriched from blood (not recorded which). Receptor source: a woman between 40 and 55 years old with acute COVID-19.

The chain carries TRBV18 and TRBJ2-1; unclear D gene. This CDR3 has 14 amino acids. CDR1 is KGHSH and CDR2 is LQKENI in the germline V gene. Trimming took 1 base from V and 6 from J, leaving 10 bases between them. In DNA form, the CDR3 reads TGTGCCAGCTCACCACGTGCCGCGATCAATGAGCAGTTCTTC. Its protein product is CASSPRAAINEQFF.

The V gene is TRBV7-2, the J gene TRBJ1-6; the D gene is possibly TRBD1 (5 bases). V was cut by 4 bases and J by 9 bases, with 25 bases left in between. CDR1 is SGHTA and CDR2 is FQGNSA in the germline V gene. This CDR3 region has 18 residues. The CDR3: CASSSSRFPTALGSPLHF. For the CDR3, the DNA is TGTGCCAGCAGCTCCTCAAGGTTTCCGACAGCCCTTGGTTCACCCCTCCACTTT. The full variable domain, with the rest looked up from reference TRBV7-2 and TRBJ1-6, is GAGVSQSPSNKVTEKGKDVELRCDPISGHTALYWYRQSLGQGLEFLIYFQGNSAPDKSGLPSDRFSAERTGGSVSTLTIQRTQQEDSAVYLCASSSSRFPTALGSPLHFGNGTRLTVT.

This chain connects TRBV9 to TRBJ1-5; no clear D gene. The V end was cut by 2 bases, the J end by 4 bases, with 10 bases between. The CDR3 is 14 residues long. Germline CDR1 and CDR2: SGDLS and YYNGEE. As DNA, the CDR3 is TGTGCCAGCAGCGTCGACATCGGAAATCAGCCCCAGCATTTT. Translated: CASSVDIGNQPQHF.

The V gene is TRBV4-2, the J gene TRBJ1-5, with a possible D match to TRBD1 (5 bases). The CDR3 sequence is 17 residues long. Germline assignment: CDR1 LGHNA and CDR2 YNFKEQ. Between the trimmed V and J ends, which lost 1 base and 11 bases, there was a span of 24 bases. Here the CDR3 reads CASSQGQGQGSIIAQHF. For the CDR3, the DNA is TGTGCCAGCAGCCAAGGTCAAGGCCAGGGATCAATCATTGCCCAGCATTTT.

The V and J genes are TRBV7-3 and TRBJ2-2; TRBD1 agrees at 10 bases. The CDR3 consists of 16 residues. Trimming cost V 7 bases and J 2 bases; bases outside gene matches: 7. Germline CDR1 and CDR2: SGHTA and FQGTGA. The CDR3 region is CASTTGDRGNTGELFF. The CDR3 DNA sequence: TGTGCCAGCACCACAGGGGACAGGGGTAACACCGGGGAGCTGTTTTTT.

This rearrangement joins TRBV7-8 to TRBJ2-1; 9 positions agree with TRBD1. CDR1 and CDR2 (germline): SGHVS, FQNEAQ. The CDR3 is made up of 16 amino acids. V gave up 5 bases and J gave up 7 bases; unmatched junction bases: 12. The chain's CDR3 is CASSLLRGQGANEQFF. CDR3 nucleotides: TGTGCCAGCAGCCTCTTAAGGGGACAGGGTGCAAATGAGCAGTTCTTC.

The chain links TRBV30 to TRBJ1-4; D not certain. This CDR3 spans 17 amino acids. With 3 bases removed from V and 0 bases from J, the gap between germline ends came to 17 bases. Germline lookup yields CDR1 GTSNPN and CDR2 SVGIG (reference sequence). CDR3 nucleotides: TGTGCCTGGAGAAAACAGCATGAAATAGCAACTAATGAAAAACTGTTTTTT. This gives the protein CAWRKQHEIATNEKLFF.

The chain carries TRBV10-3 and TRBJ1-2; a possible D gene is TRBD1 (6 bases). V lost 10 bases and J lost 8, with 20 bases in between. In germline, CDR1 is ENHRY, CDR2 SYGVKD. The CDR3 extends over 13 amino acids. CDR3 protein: CAKDLHWTAGYTF. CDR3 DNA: TGTGCCAAAGACTTACATTGGACAGCGGGCTACACCTTC.

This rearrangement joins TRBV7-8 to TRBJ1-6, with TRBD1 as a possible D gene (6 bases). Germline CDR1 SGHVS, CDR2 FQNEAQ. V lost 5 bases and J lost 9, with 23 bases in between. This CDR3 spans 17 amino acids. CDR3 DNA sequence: TGTGCCAGCAGCCCCGGTAGACAGGTCTTCGGTGTTTCACCCCTCCACTTT. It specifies CASSPGRQVFGVSPLHF.

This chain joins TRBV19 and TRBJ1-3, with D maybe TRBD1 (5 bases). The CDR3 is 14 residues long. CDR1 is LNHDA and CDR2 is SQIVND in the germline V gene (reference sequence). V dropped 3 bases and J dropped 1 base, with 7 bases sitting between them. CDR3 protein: CASSIPGSGNTIYF. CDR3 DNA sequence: TGTGCCAGTAGTATCCCAGGGTCTGGAAACACCATATATTTT.

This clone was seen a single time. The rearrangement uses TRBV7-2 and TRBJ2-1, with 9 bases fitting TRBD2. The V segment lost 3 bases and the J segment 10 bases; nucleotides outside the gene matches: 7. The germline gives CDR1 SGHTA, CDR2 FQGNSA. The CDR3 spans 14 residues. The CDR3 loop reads CASSLPSGTREQFF. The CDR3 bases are TGTGCCAGCAGCTTGCCTAGCGGGACACGGGAGCAGTTCTTC.

The CDR3 coding sequence is TGTGCCAGCAGCTTAAAGGGGACCTACAATGAGCAGTTCTTC. Its protein product is CASSLKGTYNEQFF. The chain combines TRBV5-4 with TRBJ2-1, with a weak D call TRBD1 (5 bases). From germline, CDR1 is SGHNT and CDR2 YYREEE (reference sequence). This CDR3 region has 14 residues. V dropped 2 bases and J dropped 2 bases, with 8 bases sitting between them. Based on the CDR3 plus reference TRBV5-4 and TRBJ2-1, the full variable domain is ETGVTQSPTHLIKTRGQQVTLRCSSQSGHNTVSWYQQALGQGPQFIFQYYREEENGRGNFPPRFSGLQFPNYSSELNVNALELDDSALYLCASSLKGTYNEQFFGPGTRLTVL.

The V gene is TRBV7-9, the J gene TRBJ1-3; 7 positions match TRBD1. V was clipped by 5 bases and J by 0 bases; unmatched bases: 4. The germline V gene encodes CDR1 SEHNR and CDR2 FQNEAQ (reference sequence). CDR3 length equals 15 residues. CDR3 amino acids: CASSTTGLSGNTIYF. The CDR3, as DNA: TGTGCCAGCAGCACGACAGGGCTCTCTGGAAACACCATATATTTT.

CDR3 bases: TGTGCCAGCACACCGTCGAGCAATGAGCAGTTCTTC. It translates to CASTPSSNEQFF. The V gene is TRBV25-1, the J gene TRBJ2-1; no definite D call. The CDR3 is made up of 12 amino acids. The V and J ends lost 7 bases and 6 bases respectively, with 10 bases between them. Germline V lookup: CDR1 MGHDK, CDR2 SYGVNS.

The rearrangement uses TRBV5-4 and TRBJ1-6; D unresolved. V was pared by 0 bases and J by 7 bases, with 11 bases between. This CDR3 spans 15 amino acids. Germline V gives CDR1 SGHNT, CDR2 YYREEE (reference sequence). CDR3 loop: CASSLGGSQNSPLHF. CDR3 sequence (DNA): TGTGCCAGCAGCTTGGGTGGTAGCCAGAATTCACCCCTCCACTTT.

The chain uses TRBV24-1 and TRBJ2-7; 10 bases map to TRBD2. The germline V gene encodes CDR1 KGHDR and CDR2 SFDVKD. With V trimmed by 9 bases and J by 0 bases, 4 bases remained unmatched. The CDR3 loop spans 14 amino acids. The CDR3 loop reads CATASGRDSYEQYF. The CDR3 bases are TGTGCCACCGCAAGCGGGAGGGACTCCTACGAGCAGTACTTC.

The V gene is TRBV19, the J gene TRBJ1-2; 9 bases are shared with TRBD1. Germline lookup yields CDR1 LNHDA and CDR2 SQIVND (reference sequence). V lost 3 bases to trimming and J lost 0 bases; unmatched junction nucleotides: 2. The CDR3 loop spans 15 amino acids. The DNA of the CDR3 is TGTGCCAGTAGTATTGACAGGGGGTCTAACTATGGCTACACCTTC. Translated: CASSIDRGSNYGYTF.

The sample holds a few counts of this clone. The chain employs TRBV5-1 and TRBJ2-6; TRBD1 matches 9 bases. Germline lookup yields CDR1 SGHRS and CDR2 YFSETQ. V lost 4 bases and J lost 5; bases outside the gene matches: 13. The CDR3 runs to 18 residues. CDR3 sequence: CASSPRDRAHGRANVLTF. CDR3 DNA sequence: TGCGCCAGCAGCCCCCGGGACAGGGCCCACGGGCGGGCCAACGTCCTGACTTTC.

The CDR3 sequence: CASSEAVVKEAFF. As DNA, the CDR3 is TGTGCCAGCAGTGAAGCGGTAGTGAAAGAAGCTTTCTTT. The rearrangement uses TRBV6-1 and TRBJ1-1, with D unresolved. V was pared by 0 bases and J by 8 bases, with 10 bases between. This CDR3 spans 13 amino acids. The germline V gene encodes CDR1 MNHNS and CDR2 SASEGT.

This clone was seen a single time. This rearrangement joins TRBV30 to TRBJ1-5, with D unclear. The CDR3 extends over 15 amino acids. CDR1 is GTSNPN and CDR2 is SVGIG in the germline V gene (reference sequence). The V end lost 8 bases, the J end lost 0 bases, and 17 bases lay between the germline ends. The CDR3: CAGNGSRPSNQPQHF. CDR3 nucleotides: TGTGCCGGAAATGGGAGCAGACCTAGCAATCAGCCCCAGCATTTT.